This paragraph reports one T cell receptor beta chain. The data derive from a study of blood T cell repertoires in COVID-19. Whole-study context: From T cells, B-cell-depleted T cells, or PBMCs came the material, which was cDNA or gDNA.

The CDR3 contains 14 residues. The germline V gene encodes CDR1 MNHEY and CDR2 SVGAGI. Trimming took 6 bases from V and 4 from J, leaving 13 bases between them. Assay: immunoSEQ multiplex PCR; the TCRdb copy retains only in-frame clones and omits some. The data contain 140,000 to 150,000 clones, roughly 80% of them singletons. Specimen: peripheral blood. The sequence came from a man between 45 and 60 years old with active or convalescent COVID-19. The chain joins TRBV6-5 to TRBJ1-5; D possibly corresponds to TRBD1 (6 bases). CDR3: CASSPTGLNQPQHF. In DNA, the CDR3 is TGTGCCAGCAGCCCAACAGGGTTGAATCAGCCCCAGCATTTT.